The source of this T cell receptor (beta chain) is a study of blood T cell repertoires in COVID-19. In the study overall: Some COVID-19 samples were acute and others convalescent; all came from the United States, Italy and Spain. PBMCs, B-cell-depleted T cells, or T cells provided the cDNA or gDNA that made up the material.

Notes on this clone: Within the sample, other DNA sequences also encode this same CDR3.

Clones were read by immunoSEQ multiplex PCR, and TCRdb kept only the in-frame ones, dropping some. The sample includes 150,000 or so clones, approximately 86% seen only once; the top ten take approximately 0.63%. There are 13 residues in the CDR3. Germline V gene lookup returns CDR1 MNHEY and CDR2 SVGAGI. V gave up 6 bases and J gave up 2 bases, with 10 bases separating them. The sequenced material came from peripheral blood. V usage is TRBV6-5 and J usage is TRBJ1-1; D is possibly TRBD1 (6 bases). The receptor was derived from a man aged 55 to 69 with COVID-19, enrolled during active disease. The DNA for the CDR3 is TGTGCCAGCAGCAGACAGGTTAACACTGAAGCTTTCTTT. Its translation: CASSRQVNTEAFF.